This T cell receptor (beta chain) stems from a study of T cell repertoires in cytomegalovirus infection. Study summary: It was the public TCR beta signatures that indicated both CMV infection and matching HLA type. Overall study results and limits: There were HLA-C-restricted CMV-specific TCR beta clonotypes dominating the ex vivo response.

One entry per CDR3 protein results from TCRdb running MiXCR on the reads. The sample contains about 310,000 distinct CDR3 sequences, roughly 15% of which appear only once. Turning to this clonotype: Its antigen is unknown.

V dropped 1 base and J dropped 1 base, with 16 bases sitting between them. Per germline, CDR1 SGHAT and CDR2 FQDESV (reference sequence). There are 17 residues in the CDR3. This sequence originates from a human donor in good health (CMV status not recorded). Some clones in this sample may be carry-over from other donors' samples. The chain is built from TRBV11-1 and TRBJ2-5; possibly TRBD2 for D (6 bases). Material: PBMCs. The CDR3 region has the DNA TGTGCCAGCAGCTTAGTGACGGGGGTGTCGGCCCAAGAGACCCAGTACTTC. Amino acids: CASSLVTGVSAQETQYF.